Detailed here is one T cell receptor (beta chain). Its antigen is not identified. The junction departs from germline at one end; a sequencing error may be responsible. This CDR3 contains 13 residues. Germline V gene sequence: CDR1 LGHNA, CDR2 YNFKEQ. With molecular barcodes, quantitative 5'-RACE was used to make the TCR beta libraries. Each CDR3 protein is one row after TCRdb ran MiXCR on the 5' RACE reads. This table holds around 220,000 distinct CDR3 sequences, about 10% found once. The data stem from a study of CD8 T cells in ankylosing spondylitis. Study-level findings and limits: A TCR beta motif of about 8 highly homologous variants seemed to mark ankylosing spondylitis blood. Clones linked to disease, bearing a CD8+ phenotype, were relatively rare in peripheral blood. Clones linked to disease were reported to show significant enrichment in matched ankylosing spondylitis synovial fluid.

The rearrangement joins TRBV4-2 to TRBJ2-5; a possible D gene is TRBD2 (5 bases). The sequenced sample was blood, either unsorted or a sorted T cell fraction (not recorded which). This clonotype was obtained from a male donor with ankylosing spondylitis or in good health (not recorded which). CDR3 loop: CASSQDPGETQSF. CDR3 DNA sequence: TGTGCCAGCAGCCAAGATCCCGGGGAGACCCAGTCCTTC.